The 28 T cell receptor beta chains below were found in one sample sequenced in a study of blood T cell repertoires in COVID-19. Assay: immunoSEQ multiplex PCR; the TCRdb copy retains only in-frame clones and omits some. The sample yields some 76,000 clones, around 80% seen once. Sequencing was performed on peripheral blood. The receptors originated from a man aged 45-65 years with acute or convalescent COVID-19.

This chain connects TRBV9 to TRBJ2-1; D remains ambiguous. The CDR3 is 14 amino acids. Trimming left V 2 bases short and J 0 bases short, with 6 bases between. Germline V lookup: CDR1 SGDLS, CDR2 YYNGEE. In DNA, the CDR3 is TGTGCCAGCAGCGTGGCTAGCTCCTACAATGAGCAGTTCTTC. Translation gives CASSVASSYNEQFF.

The chain combines TRBV7-2 with TRBJ2-1, with unresolved D. The CDR3 extends over 11 amino acids. V was shortened by 5 bases and J by 5 bases, with 4 bases between the two germline ends. Looked up from germline, CDR1 is SGHTA and CDR2 is FQGNSA. In DNA form, the CDR3 reads TGTGCCAGCAGCCCTGACAATGAGCAGTTCTTC. Its protein product is CASSPDNEQFF.

The rearrangement uses TRBV5-5 and TRBJ1-4; D is perhaps TRBD1 (5 bases). The length of the CDR3 is 15 residues. Germline V lookup: CDR1 SGHKS, CDR2 YYEKEE (reference sequence). The V end lost 4 bases, the J end lost 0 bases, and 10 bases lay between the germline ends. CDR3 nucleotide sequence: TGTGCCAGCAGCGGCGGGACGGCAACTAATGAAAAACTGTTTTTT. As protein: CASSGGTATNEKLFF.

J is TRBJ1-2 and V is TRBV6-5; 8 bases align to TRBD1. CDR1 and CDR2 (germline): MNHEY, SVGAGI. This CDR3 comprises 14 residues. V was pared by 7 bases and J by 8 bases, with 12 bases of the junction left unmatched. CDR3 in amino acids: CASTRTGNYEGYTF. DNA for the CDR3: TGTGCCAGCACCAGGACAGGGAACTATGAGGGCTACACCTTC.

In the case of this clone: A read error may produce the germline difference seen at one junction end. The rearrangement joins TRBV5-4 to TRBJ1-5; D not certain. Germline V CDR1 and CDR2: SGHNT, YYREEE (reference sequence). This CDR3 comprises 14 residues. The chain's CDR3 is CASKISGSNRPQHF. The CDR3 DNA follows: TGTGCCAGCAAAATTTCCGGGAGCAATCGGCCCCAGCATTTT.

The chain carries TRBV14 and TRBJ1-2; perhaps TRBD1 as D (5 bases). From germline, CDR1 is SGHDN and CDR2 FVKESK. This CDR3 spans 13 amino acids. Trimming removed 1 base at V and 8 bases at J, with 11 bases between. CDR3 nucleotides: TGTGCCAGCAGCCAAGCCAGGGATTGGGGCTACACCTTC. It codes for CASSQARDWGYTF.

V is TRBV18 and J is TRBJ2-4; 11 bases are shared with TRBD1. Germline V gene sequence: CDR1 KGHSH, CDR2 LQKENI. The V segment lost 3 bases and the J segment 15 bases; nucleotides outside the gene matches: 13. CDR3 size: 15 residues. This CDR3 is CASSPPNRDRGTMYF. The DNA for the CDR3 is TGTGCCAGCTCACCGCCAAACCGGGACAGGGGGACGATGTACTTC.

This chain uses TRBV19 with TRBJ1-2; no clear D gene. The CDR3 runs 14 residues. Germline V gene sequence: CDR1 LNHDA, CDR2 SQIVND (reference sequence). The V gene lost 3 bases and the J gene lost 0 bases, with 8 bases spanning the gap. CDR3 amino acids: CASSITATNYGYTF. The CDR3 nucleotides read TGTGCCAGTAGTATCACAGCTACTAACTATGGCTACACCTTC.

This clone was counted a single time. The chain has TRBV5-1 and TRBJ2-5, with TRBD1 matching 7 bases. CDR1 and CDR2 from the germline V gene are SGHRS and YFSETQ. The CDR3 totals 16 residues. Trimming cost V 0 bases and J 1 base; bases outside gene matches: 6. CDR3 sequence reads: CASSLVGAGGQETQYF. CDR3 bases: TGCGCCAGCAGCTTGGTGGGGGCAGGGGGCCAAGAGACCCAGTACTTC.

The J gene is TRBJ1-4, the V gene TRBV2; D unresolved. Trimming shortened V by 6 bases and J by 7 bases, and 6 bases separated the two germline ends. Germline assignment: CDR1 SNHLY and CDR2 FYNNEI. This CDR3 has 11 amino acids. The CDR3 protein is CASSYSEKLFF. The CDR3 DNA follows: TGTGCCAGCAGCTACAGTGAAAAACTGTTTTTT.

The chain is built from TRBV27 and TRBJ2-3, with D possibly matching TRBD2 (5 bases). Trimming took 4 bases from V and 7 from J, leaving 9 bases between them. The CDR3 loop spans 12 amino acids. CDR1 and CDR2 (germline): MNHEY, SMNVEV (reference sequence). CDR3 sequence: CASSSDYYTQYF. CDR3 in DNA: TGTGCCAGCAGTTCCGACTATTATACGCAGTATTTT.

This clone has more than one count but fewer than ten. This chain links TRBV6-1 with TRBJ1-1; tentative D call: TRBD1 (5 bases). Germline V CDR1 and CDR2: MNHNS, SASEGT. This CDR3 is 15 amino acids long. Trimming took off 3 bases at V and 0 bases at J, with 11 bases between the two ends. The chain's CDR3 is CASSEYQGLNTEAFF. DNA for the CDR3: TGTGCCAGCAGTGAGTATCAGGGCCTGAACACTGAAGCTTTCTTT.

This clone was seen only once. The chain joins TRBV28 to TRBJ2-7, with a possible D match to TRBD2 (6 bases). Per the germline V gene, CDR1 is MDHEN and CDR2 is SYDVKM. The CDR3 is 14 residues long. V gave up 3 bases and J gave up 1 base, with 10 bases separating them. The CDR3 DNA sequence: TGTGCCAGCAGTTTGGAGGGCCGTTCCTACGAGCAGTACTTC. Residues: CASSLEGRSYEQYF.

The rearrangement links TRBV2 to TRBJ2-5; D may be TRBD1 (5 bases). This CDR3 spans 13 amino acids. The V gene lost 10 bases and the J gene lost 5 bases, with 17 bases spanning the gap. From germline, CDR1 is SNHLY and CDR2 FYNNEI. DNA of the CDR3: TGTGCCACTCTCAAAGGGGCAGGGGAGACCCAGTACTTC. Translation gives CATLKGAGETQYF.

V usage is TRBV2 and J usage is TRBJ2-6; TRBD1 agrees at 7 bases. V lost 8 bases, J lost 3 bases, and 10 bases stayed unmatched. The CDR3 is made up of 16 amino acids. Per the germline V gene, CDR1 is SNHLY and CDR2 is FYNNEI. CDR3 in amino acids: CASEGARVSGANVLTF. The CDR3 region has the DNA TGTGCCAGCGAGGGGGCGAGGGTTAGTGGGGCCAACGTCCTGACTTTC.

This chain joins TRBV9 and TRBJ2-2; no definite D call. This CDR3 region has 16 residues. Trimming removed 0 bases from V and 2 bases from J, with 11 bases in between. CDR1 SGDLS and CDR2 YYNGEE come from the germline V gene. The CDR3 spells CASSVGAAANTGELFF. The CDR3 DNA is TGTGCCAGCAGCGTAGGTGCTGCGGCAAACACCGGGGAGCTGTTTTTT.

The V call is TRBV14, the J call TRBJ2-5; 8 bases agree with TRBD1. Per the germline V gene, CDR1 is SGHDN and CDR2 is FVKESK. The CDR3 loop spans 16 amino acids. V shed 4 bases and J 2 bases; nucleotides not matched to a gene: 9. The chain's CDR3 is CASSPGDRNFQETQYF. The CDR3 nucleotides are TGTGCCAGCAGCCCAGGGGACAGGAATTTTCAAGAGACCCAGTACTTC. Filled out from reference TRBV14 and TRBJ2-5, the complete variable domain reads EAGVTQFPSHSVIEKGQTVTLRCDPISGHDNLYWYRRVMGKEIKFLLHFVKESKQDESGMPNNRFLAERTGGTYSTLKVQPAELEDSGVYFCASSPGDRNFQETQYFGPGTRLLVL.

The V call is TRBV5-4, the J call TRBJ2-7; 14 nucleotides agree with TRBD2. Germline V gives CDR1 SGHNT, CDR2 YYREEE (reference sequence). Germline trimming cut 4 bases from V and 6 bases from J; bases unmatched to any gene: 6. CDR3 length: 15 residues. The CDR3 DNA reads as TGTGCCAGCAGCCTGCCGGGACTAGCGGGAGTCGAGCAGTACTTC. Its translation: CASSLPGLAGVEQYF.

The rearrangement joins TRBV3-1 (or the pseudogene TRBV3-2) to TRBJ1-3; D uncertain. There are 17 residues in the CDR3. V was shortened by 3 bases and J by 0 bases, with 15 bases between the two germline ends. The germline CDR1 and CDR2 sequences are LGHDT and YNNKEL (reference sequence). CDR3 in amino acids: CASSHLSGRRSGNTIYF. The CDR3, as DNA: TGTGCCAGCAGCCATCTTAGCGGACGCCGCTCTGGAAACACCATATATTTT.

The chain combines TRBV5-1 with TRBJ1-6; 7 bases are shared with TRBD1. Looked up from germline, CDR1 is SGHRS and CDR2 is YFSETQ. The CDR3 extends over 16 amino acids. With 4 bases clipped from V and 8 bases from J, the junction kept 12 bases outside the gene matches. DNA of the CDR3: TGCGCCAGCAGCCAATCACTACAGGGGCTTGATTCACCCCTCCACTTT. It is translated as CASSQSLQGLDSPLHF.

This clone was seen a single time. The rearrangement links TRBV12-5 to TRBJ2-3; D possibly corresponds to TRBD2 (6 bases). CDR3 length equals 17 residues. The germline V gene has CDR1 LGHNT and CDR2 FRNRAP. Trimming stripped 1 base from V and 2 bases from J, with 16 bases between. CDR3 in amino acids: CASGLGTVGRHTDTQYF. The CDR3 nucleotides read TGTGCTAGTGGTTTGGGGACTGTCGGGAGACACACAGATACGCAGTATTTT.

V usage is TRBV6-1 and J usage is TRBJ2-3; possibly TRBD1 for D (6 bases). With 3 bases removed from V and 5 bases from J, the gap between germline ends came to 12 bases. The CDR3 loop spans 14 amino acids. From germline, CDR1 is MNHNS and CDR2 SASEGT. The CDR3 nucleotides read TGTGCCAGCAGTGATGAAACAGGGAAAGATACGCAGTATTTT. Residues: CASSDETGKDTQYF.

This clone was observed once. The gene calls are TRBV19 and TRBJ1-2, with TRBD1 matching over 9 bases. Germline V lookup: CDR1 LNHDA, CDR2 SQIVND (reference sequence). This CDR3 region has 16 residues. Germline trimming cut 7 bases from V and 2 bases from J; bases unmatched to any gene: 11. The CDR3 loop reads CASITSDRGYNYGYTF. CDR3 DNA: TGTGCCAGTATAACATCGGACAGGGGCTACAACTATGGCTACACCTTC.

The rearrangement joins TRBV29-1 to TRBJ1-5, with 9 bases matching TRBD1. V lost 4 bases, J lost 3 bases, and 7 bases stayed unmatched. CDR1 and CDR2 (germline): SQVTM, ANQGSEA. CDR3 length: 15 residues. Written as DNA, the CDR3 is TGCAGCGTTGGGACAGGGGAAGGATACAATCAGCCCCAGCATTTT. Protein: CSVGTGEGYNQPQHF.

This chain joins TRBV20-1 and TRBJ2-7, with 9 bases aligning to TRBD1. V trimming: 3 bases; J trimming: 3 bases; junction bases outside the gene matches: 9. CDR1 is DFQATT, CDR2 SNEGSKA, per germline (reference sequence). The CDR3 extends over 15 amino acids. This CDR3 reads CSASTRDRDFYEQYF. Written as DNA, the CDR3 is TGCAGTGCTAGTACCCGGGACAGGGACTTCTACGAGCAGTACTTC.

Only a few counts were recorded for this clone. J is TRBJ1-1 and V is TRBV27; 10 bases map to TRBD1. V shed 5 bases and J 6 bases; nucleotides not matched to a gene: 6. This CDR3 has 14 amino acids. The germline V gene encodes CDR1 MNHEY and CDR2 SMNVEV (reference sequence). CDR3 amino acids: CASSNRQGAAEAFF. The CDR3 nucleotides read TGTGCCAGCAGTAACCGACAGGGGGCCGCTGAAGCTTTCTTT.

This CDR3 is CASSTFGTDTQYF. Here the CDR3 DNA reads TGTGCCAGTAGTACCTTCGGGACAGATACGCAGTATTTT. The V and J genes are TRBV19 and TRBJ2-3; no clear D gene. The CDR3 is 13 residues long. Trimming took 4 bases from V and 3 from J, leaving 8 bases between them. Per germline, CDR1 LNHDA and CDR2 SQIVND (reference sequence).

V is TRBV6-5 and J is TRBJ2-1; 11 nucleotides agree with TRBD2. CDR3 length equals 13 residues. The germline gives CDR1 MNHEY, CDR2 SVGAGI. The V and J ends lost 8 bases and 7 bases, in that order; junction bases with no gene match: 4. CDR3 coding DNA: TGTGCCAGCTTGCCTAGCGGGGGGAATGAGCAGTTCTTC. Translating gives CASLPSGGNEQFF.